Sequencing of this T cell receptor beta chain was carried out in a study of molecular identifiers for immune sequencing clone quantification. Looking at the study overall: Naive CD8 cell RNA, from 20,000 or 100,000 cells, was split five ways in replicates, with four sequenced.

On this clonotype: Its antigen is as yet unknown.

Sorting recovered naive CD8 T cells on a CD8+CD4-CCR7+CD45RA+ profile. Study results and caveats: Clonotypes surpassing 20 RNA copies contained over 98% of effector molecules, versus under 1% in naive cells. Because of identical TCR molecules sharing a barcode, sizes of highly expanded clones could be underestimated.

TCRdb re-derived calls from the PCR reads in MiXCR, one entry per CDR3 protein. Of about 39,000 distinct CDR3 sequences in the sample, roughly 18% are singletons; the top ten hold approximately 7.1%. The V and J ends lost 5 bases and 10 bases respectively, with 13 bases between them. The CDR3 contains 12 residues. Germline assignment: CDR1 SGHNT and CDR2 YYREEE (reference sequence). V and J are TRBV5-4 and TRBJ2-1; D gene uncertain. Sequences were obtained from naive CD8+ T cells from blood, with Jurkat cell RNA spiked in. As for subset: FACS-sorted CD8+CD4-CCR7+CD45RA+ naive T cells. This TCR came from a human donor in good health. Some libraries in this study had Jurkat cell RNA spiked in. For the CDR3, the DNA is TGTGCCAGCAGTCCGGCCGCCCGCGAGCAGTTCTTC. Translated: CASSPAAREQFF.